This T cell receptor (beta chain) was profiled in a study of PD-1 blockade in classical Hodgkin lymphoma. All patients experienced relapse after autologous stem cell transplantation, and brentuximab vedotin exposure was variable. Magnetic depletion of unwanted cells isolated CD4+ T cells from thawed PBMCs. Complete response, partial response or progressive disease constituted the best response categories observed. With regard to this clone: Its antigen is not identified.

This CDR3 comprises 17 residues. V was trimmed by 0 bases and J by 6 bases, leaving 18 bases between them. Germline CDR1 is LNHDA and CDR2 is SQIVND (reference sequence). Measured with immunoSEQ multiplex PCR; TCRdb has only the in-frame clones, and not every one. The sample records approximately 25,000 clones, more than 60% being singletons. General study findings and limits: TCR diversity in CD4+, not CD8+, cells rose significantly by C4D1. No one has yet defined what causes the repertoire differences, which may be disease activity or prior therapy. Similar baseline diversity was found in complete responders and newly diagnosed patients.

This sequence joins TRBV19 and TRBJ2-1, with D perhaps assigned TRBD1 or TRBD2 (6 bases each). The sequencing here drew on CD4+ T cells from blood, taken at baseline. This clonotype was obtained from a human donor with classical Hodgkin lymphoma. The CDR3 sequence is CASSIESNGGPLNEQFF. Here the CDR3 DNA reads TGTGCCAGTAGTATAGAGAGTAACGGGGGCCCCCTCAATGAGCAGTTCTTC.